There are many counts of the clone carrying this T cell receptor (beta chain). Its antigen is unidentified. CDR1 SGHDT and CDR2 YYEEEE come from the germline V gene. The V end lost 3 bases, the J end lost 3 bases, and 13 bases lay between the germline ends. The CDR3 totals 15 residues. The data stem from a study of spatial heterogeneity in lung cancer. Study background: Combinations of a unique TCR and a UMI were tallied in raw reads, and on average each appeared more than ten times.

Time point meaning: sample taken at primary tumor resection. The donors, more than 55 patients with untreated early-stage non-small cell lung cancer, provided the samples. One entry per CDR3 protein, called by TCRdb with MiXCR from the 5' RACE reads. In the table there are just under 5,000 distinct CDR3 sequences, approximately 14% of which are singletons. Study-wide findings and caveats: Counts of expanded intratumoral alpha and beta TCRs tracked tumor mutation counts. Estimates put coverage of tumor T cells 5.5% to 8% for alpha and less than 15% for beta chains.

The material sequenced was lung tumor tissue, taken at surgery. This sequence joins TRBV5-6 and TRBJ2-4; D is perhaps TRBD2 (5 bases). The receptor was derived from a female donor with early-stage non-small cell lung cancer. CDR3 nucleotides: TGTGCCAGCAGCTATGGAGAGGGCGGCAAAAACATTCAGTACTTC. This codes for CASSYGEGGKNIQYF. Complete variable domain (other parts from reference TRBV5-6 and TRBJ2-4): DAGVTQSPTHLIKTRGQQVTLRCSPKSGHDTVSWYQQALGQGPQFIFQYYEEEERQRGNFPDRFSGHQFPNYSSELNVNALLLGDSALYLCASSYGEGGKNIQYFGAGTRLSVL.